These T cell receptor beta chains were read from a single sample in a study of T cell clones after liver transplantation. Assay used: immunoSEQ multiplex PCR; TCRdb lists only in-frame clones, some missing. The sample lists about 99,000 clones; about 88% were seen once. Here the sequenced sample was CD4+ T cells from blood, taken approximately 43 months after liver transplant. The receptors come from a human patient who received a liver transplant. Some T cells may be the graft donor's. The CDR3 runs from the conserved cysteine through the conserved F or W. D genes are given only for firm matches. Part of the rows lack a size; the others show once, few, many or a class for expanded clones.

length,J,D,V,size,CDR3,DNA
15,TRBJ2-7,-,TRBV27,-,CASSVRHINSYEQYF,TGTGCCAGCAGTGTTAGACATATAAACTCCTACGAGCAGTACTTC
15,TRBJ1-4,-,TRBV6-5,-,CASSVRGAMIGKLFF,TGTGCCAGCAGTGTCCGAGGGGCAATGATTGGAAAACTGTTTTTT
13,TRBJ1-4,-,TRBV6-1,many,CASSGATNEKLFF,TGTGCCAGCAGCGGGGCAACTAATGAAAAACTGTTTTTT
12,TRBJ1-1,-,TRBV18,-,CASSPRPPEAFF,TGTGCCAGCTCGCCTAGACCGCCAGAAGCTTTCTTT
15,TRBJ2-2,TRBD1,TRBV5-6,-,CASSLGQGYTGELFF,TGTGCCAGCAGCTTGGGACAGGGATACACCGGGGAGCTGTTTTTT
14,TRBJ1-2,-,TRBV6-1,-,CASSESQGNYGYTF,TGTGCCAGCAGTGAGTCGCAGGGTAACTATGGCTACACCTTC
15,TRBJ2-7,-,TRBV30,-,CAWVSRWGSSYEQYF,TGTGCCTGGGTCTCCCGCTGGGGTTCGTCCTACGAGCAGTACTTC
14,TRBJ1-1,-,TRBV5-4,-,CASSLQEMNTEAFF,TGTGCCAGCAGCTTACAGGAAATGAACACTGAAGCTTTCTTT
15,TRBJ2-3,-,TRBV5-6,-,CASSLDRPRTDTQYF,TGTGCCAGCAGCTTGGACAGACCGCGCACAGATACGCAGTATTTT
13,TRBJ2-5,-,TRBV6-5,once,CASSYGGSLTQYF,TGTGCCAGCAGTTACGGGGGGTCCCTCACCCAGTACTTC
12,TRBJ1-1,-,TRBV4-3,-,CASSPGHGEAFF,TGCGCCAGCAGCCCGGGACATGGTGAAGCTTTCTTT
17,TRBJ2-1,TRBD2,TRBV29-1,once,CSVEVGLGGRAVNEQFF,TGCAGCGTTGAAGTTGGCTTGGGCGGGAGGGCGGTGAATGAGCAGTTCTTC
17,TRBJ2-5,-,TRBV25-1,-,CASSPRRGGSKWETQYF,TGTGCCAGCAGTCCCCGTAGAGGAGGGTCCAAGTGGGAGACCCAGTACTTC
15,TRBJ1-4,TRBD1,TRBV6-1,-,CASSPGGGAGEKLFF,TGTGCCAGCAGTCCAGGGGGGGGAGCGGGTGAAAAACTGTTTTTT
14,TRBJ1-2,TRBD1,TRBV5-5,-,CASSLGDSLYGYTF,TGTGCCAGCAGCTTGGGGGACAGCCTCTATGGCTACACCTTC
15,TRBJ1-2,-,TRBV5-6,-,CASSLESIRGYGYTF,TGTGCCAGCAGCTTGGAGTCAATTAGGGGGTATGGCTACACCTTC
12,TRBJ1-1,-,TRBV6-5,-,CASSRQGFEAFF,TGTGCCAGCAGTAGGCAGGGATTTGAAGCTTTCTTT
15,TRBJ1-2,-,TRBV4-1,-,CASSQGNEGRRGYTF,TGCGCCAGCAGCCAGGGAAACGAGGGCCGTCGGGGCTACACCTTC
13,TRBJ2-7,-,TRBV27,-,CASSRLVGNEQYF,TGTGCCAGCAGTCGGTTGGTTGGAAACGAGCAGTACTTC